This TCR beta chain derives from a study of response to subunit inactivated influenza vaccine. The germline CDR1 and CDR2 sequences are SGHDT and YYEEEE. J was trimmed by 4 bases and V by 4 bases; bases with no gene match: 8. The length of the CDR3 is 15 residues. This clonotype was picked up a small number of times. What it recognizes is unknown. TCRdb independently ran MiXCR on the RT-PCR reads; one entry per CDR3 protein. This sample has some 500,000 distinct CDR3 sequences, with more than 15% found just once. Study-wide points: Authors suggested each seasonal influenza vaccination recruits few new T cells.

The V gene is TRBV5-6, the J gene TRBJ2-5; TRBD1 agrees at 9 bases. Source: CD4+ T cells sorted from PBMCs, taken less than 25 months after vaccination. This receptor was taken from a man aged 50 to 69 who received an inactivated influenza vaccine. CDR3 in amino acids: CASSLGQGVGETQYF. In DNA form, the CDR3 reads TGTGCCAGCAGCCTGGGACAGGGAGTGGGAGAGACCCAGTACTTC.